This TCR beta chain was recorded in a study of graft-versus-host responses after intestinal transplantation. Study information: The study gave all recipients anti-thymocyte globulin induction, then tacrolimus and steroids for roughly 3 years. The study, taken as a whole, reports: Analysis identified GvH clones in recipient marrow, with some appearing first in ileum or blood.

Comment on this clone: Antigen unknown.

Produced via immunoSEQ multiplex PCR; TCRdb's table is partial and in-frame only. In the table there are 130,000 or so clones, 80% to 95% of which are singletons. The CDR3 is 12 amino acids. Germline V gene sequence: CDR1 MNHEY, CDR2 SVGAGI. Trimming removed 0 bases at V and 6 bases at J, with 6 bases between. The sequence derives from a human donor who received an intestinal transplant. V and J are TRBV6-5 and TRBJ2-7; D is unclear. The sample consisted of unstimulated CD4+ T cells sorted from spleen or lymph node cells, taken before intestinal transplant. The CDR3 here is CASSYSPGEQYF. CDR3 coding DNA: TGTGCCAGCAGTTACTCCCCCGGCGAGCAGTACTTC.